This T cell receptor (beta chain) was identified during a study of T cell clonotyping in hematopoietic cell transplantation. Regarding the study as a whole: Cells were unsorted, so CD4 and CD8 contributions were not separated.

Trimming took off 5 bases at V and 0 bases at J, with 14 bases between the two ends. The CDR3 loop spans 15 amino acids. The V gene's germline CDR1 is MDHEN and CDR2 SYDVKM. Sequenced by immunoSEQ multiplex PCR; TCRdb stores in-frame clones only, minus some. The repertoire holds tens of thousands of clones, 90% to 95% seen once, with under 2% in the top ten. In regard to this clone: The antigen is undetermined.

Stated time point: recipient sample about 28 days before transplant, after cytoreduction. The rearrangement links TRBV28 to TRBJ2-7; D ambiguous. The sequencing here drew on peripheral blood mononuclear cells, taken before stem cell transplant. The clonotype originates from a man between 35 and 55 years old with chronic myeloid leukemia. Some clones in this sample may be carry-over from other donors' samples. The CDR3 here is CASSVPPGPSYEQYF. In DNA, the CDR3 is TGTGCCAGCAGTGTACCCCCGGGCCCCTCCTACGAGCAGTACTTC.